The T cell receptor (beta chain) under discussion was sequenced for a study of T cells expressing NK-cell markers. Study information: TCR beta repertoires came from sorted CD3+CD56+NKG2C+, CD3+CD56+NKG2C- and CD3+CD56-NKG2C+ T cells.

Broader study findings: NKG2C+ dominant clonotype frequencies in six or seven donors were about 1.0-7.0% of CD8+ T cells.

This CDR3 has 15 amino acids. Per germline, CDR1 SGHTA and CDR2 FQGTGA. In the case of this clonotype: What it recognizes is unknown.

5'RACE template switching with UMIs produced the TCR beta cDNA. TCRdb reanalyzed the 5' RACE reads, giving one entry per CDR3 protein sequence and no DNA. The data show about 430,000 distinct CDR3 sequences, and the top ten clones hold under 1.5%. Specimen: blood T cells: a sorted CD56 or NKG2C T cell subset, CD4+ or CD8+ T cells, or bulk PBMC T cells (not recorded which). This chain joins TRBV7-3 and TRBJ2-7; TCRdb lists TRBD1, though no DNA is available to test this call. This receptor was obtained from a woman aged 45 to 65 in good health. CDR3 sequence reads: CASSLAGQGAREQYF.